This T cell receptor beta chain came from a study of T cells after yellow fever vaccination. At the level of the study: Preparation of fractions with low cell numbers was performed using SMART-Seq v4 Ultra Low Input.

This clonotype was counted between two and nine times. The antigen is undetermined. Production of TCR cDNA was by 5'RACE template switching, which also added a universal primer site and UMIs. MiXCR was run by TCRdb on the 5' RACE reads, yielding one entry per CDR3 protein. The table records 95,000 to 100,000 distinct CDR3 sequences, around 5.5% of them present only once. General study findings and limits: Subsequent to the booster, the majority of primary-vaccination clones reappeared (around 97% CD4, approximately 85% CD8). Overlap between CD4 and CD8 compartments was detected for a small share of clonotypes.

CDR3 length equals 15 residues. With 1 base removed from V and 5 bases from J, the gap between germline ends came to 15 bases. The chain recombines TRBV12-3 or TRBV12-4 with TRBJ2-7, with a tentative D call TRBD1 (6 bases). The specimen was CD8+ T cells sorted from PBMCs, collected 10 days after the yellow fever booster vaccination. The sequence derives from a young man who received the YFV17D yellow fever vaccine. In DNA, the CDR3 is TGTGCCAGCAGTTTAGAGGGGCAGGGGTCCCACGAGCAGTACGTC. It yields the protein CASSLEGQGSHEQYV.